Described below is a single T cell receptor beta chain sequence and its context. Its antigen is as yet unknown. This sample is drawn from a study of T cell responses to AZD1222 COVID-19 vaccine. Study-wide points: A mostly white British donor set with more females was recruited, and clonal diversity was possibly underestimated. Vaccine-related CD4 TCRs covered spike, predominating at 160-218 and 743-854.

Here immunoSEQ multiplex PCR was the method, and the copy in TCRdb shows in-frame clones only, minus some. The sample lists 65,000 to 80,000 clones, about 90% occurring once. The CDR3 runs to 15 residues. V lost 0 bases and J 6 bases, leaving 12 bases between the germline ends. The germline CDR1 and CDR2 sequences are LNHNV and YYDKDF (reference sequence). This TCR derives from an adult in good health. This rearrangement joins TRBV15 to TRBJ2-1; tentatively, D is TRBD2 (6 bases). The starting material was peripheral blood, obtained on day 0 of MenACWY control vaccination. CDR3 protein: CATSRDMDGGNEQFF. CDR3 coding DNA: TGTGCCACCAGCAGAGATATGGACGGGGGCAATGAGCAGTTCTTC.